This is a list of T cell receptor beta chains from one sample in a study of blood T cell repertoires in COVID-19. Libraries were prepared by immunoSEQ multiplex PCR; TCRdb keeps only in-frame clonotypes and omits some of them. The profile shows approximately 300,000 clones, around 91% of them singletons. Sequences were obtained from peripheral blood. The receptor set was obtained from a middle-aged woman with COVID-19, enrolled during active disease. Both conserved end residues are part of each CDR3. D genes are given only for firm matches. A row's size may be missing; if present it is once, few, many or a size class.

clone_size: NA; cdr3_length: 13; v_call: TRBV5-4; d_call: TRBD2; j_call: TRBJ2-7; cdr3_nt: TGTGCCAGCAGGAGGGAGGGGTCCTACGAGCAGTACTTC; cdr3_aa: CASRREGSYEQYF
clone_size: NA; cdr3_length: 16; v_call: TRBV30; d_call: TRBD1; j_call: TRBJ2-7; cdr3_nt: TGTGCCTGGACCCAATCCAGGGGGATCCCCTCCTACGAGCAGTACTTC; cdr3_aa: CAWTQSRGIPSYEQYF
clone_size: NA; cdr3_length: 15; v_call: TRBV5-5; d_call: NA; j_call: TRBJ1-3; cdr3_nt: TGTGCCAGCAGCTTACGCTCGGGCGGGGGAAACACCATATATTTT; cdr3_aa: CASSLRSGGGNTIYF
clone_size: once; cdr3_length: 16; v_call: TRBV5-4; d_call: NA; j_call: TRBJ1-1; cdr3_nt: TGTGCCAGCAGCTTGGCCTTGGGCAGGATGAACACTGAAGCTTTCTTT; cdr3_aa: CASSLALGRMNTEAFF
clone_size: NA; cdr3_length: 14; v_call: TRBV6-5; d_call: TRBD1; j_call: TRBJ2-7; cdr3_nt: TGTGCCAGCAGAACACAGGGGGCAGTCTACGAGCAGTACTTC; cdr3_aa: CASRTQGAVYEQYF
clone_size: NA; cdr3_length: 15; v_call: TRBV4-1; d_call: NA; j_call: TRBJ2-1; cdr3_nt: TGCGCCAGCAGCATGTTGGGGGGGCTTCGGAATGAGCAGTTCTTC; cdr3_aa: CASSMLGGLRNEQFF
clone_size: NA; cdr3_length: 13; v_call: TRBV2; d_call: NA; j_call: TRBJ1-5; cdr3_nt: TGTGCCAGCAGTGTTAATAGCAATCAGCCCCAGCATTTT; cdr3_aa: CASSVNSNQPQHF
clone_size: NA; cdr3_length: 13; v_call: TRBV19; d_call: TRBD1; j_call: TRBJ2-7; cdr3_nt: TGTGCCAGTAGTCGGACAGGCCTCTACGAGCAGTACTTC; cdr3_aa: CASSRTGLYEQYF
clone_size: NA; cdr3_length: 18; v_call: TRBV19; d_call: TRBD2; j_call: TRBJ2-7; cdr3_nt: TGTGCCAGTAGTCACCGACCGGGACTAGCGGGTACGGGCTACGAGCAGTACTTC; cdr3_aa: CASSHRPGLAGTGYEQYF
clone_size: NA; cdr3_length: 14; v_call: TRBV7-7; d_call: TRBD1; j_call: TRBJ2-2; cdr3_nt: TGTGCTAGCAGCCCACAGGGGGTCACCGGGGAGCTGTTTTTT; cdr3_aa: CASSPQGVTGELFF
clone_size: NA; cdr3_length: 17; v_call: TRBV18; d_call: TRBD1; j_call: TRBJ1-6; cdr3_nt: TGTGCCAGCTCACCCATTCAGGGGGATCCCTATAATTCACCCCTCCACTTT; cdr3_aa: CASSPIQGDPYNSPLHF
clone_size: NA; cdr3_length: 12; v_call: TRBV2; d_call: NA; j_call: TRBJ2-7; cdr3_nt: TGTGCCAGCAAGACAGATTCCTACGAGCAGTACTTC; cdr3_aa: CASKTDSYEQYF
clone_size: NA; cdr3_length: 15; v_call: TRBV7-3; d_call: TRBD2; j_call: TRBJ2-1; cdr3_nt: TGTGCCAGCAGCCCGGGACTAGCGTCTGCCAATGAGCAGTTCTTC; cdr3_aa: CASSPGLASANEQFF
clone_size: NA; cdr3_length: 16; v_call: TRBV28; d_call: NA; j_call: TRBJ1-5; cdr3_nt: TGTGCCAGCACCCCTGGGGGGGTTCTTCCAGGTCAGCCCCAGCATTTT; cdr3_aa: CASTPGGVLPGQPQHF
clone_size: NA; cdr3_length: 15; v_call: TRBV11-2; d_call: TRBD2; j_call: TRBJ2-3; cdr3_nt: TGTGCCAGCAGCAAGGCGGGAGGGGTTCCCCGTCCGCAGTATTTT; cdr3_aa: CASSKAGGVPRPQYF
clone_size: NA; cdr3_length: 15; v_call: TRBV5-4; d_call: TRBD2; j_call: TRBJ2-3; cdr3_nt: TGTGCCAGCAGGGGACCGGGACTAGGCACAGATACGCAGTATTTT; cdr3_aa: CASRGPGLGTDTQYF
clone_size: NA; cdr3_length: 14; v_call: TRBV5-5; d_call: TRBD1; j_call: TRBJ2-7; cdr3_nt: TGTGCCAGCAGCTGGGACAGGGGGCCCTACGAGCAGTACTTC; cdr3_aa: CASSWDRGPYEQYF
clone_size: NA; cdr3_length: 14; v_call: TRBV18; d_call: TRBD1; j_call: TRBJ2-1; cdr3_nt: TGTGCCAGCTCCACAGGGGGCTACAACAATGAGCAGTTCTTC; cdr3_aa: CASSTGGYNNEQFF
clone_size: NA; cdr3_length: 13; v_call: TRBV19; d_call: NA; j_call: TRBJ2-5; cdr3_nt: TGTGCCAGTAGTCGGGGAAAACAAGAGACCCAGTACTTC; cdr3_aa: CASSRGKQETQYF
clone_size: NA; cdr3_length: 14; v_call: TRBV28; d_call: TRBD1; j_call: TRBJ1-1; cdr3_nt: TGTGCCAGCAGCCCAGGGGGGTTGAACACTGAAGCTTTCTTT; cdr3_aa: CASSPGGLNTEAFF
clone_size: NA; cdr3_length: 14; v_call: TRBV29-1; d_call: TRBD1; j_call: TRBJ1-1; cdr3_nt: TGCAGCGTTCTATCCGGGACAGGGAGCACTGAAGCTTTCTTT; cdr3_aa: CSVLSGTGSTEAFF
clone_size: NA; cdr3_length: 14; v_call: TRBV18; d_call: NA; j_call: TRBJ1-1; cdr3_nt: TGTGCCAGCTCACTTTACTCGGGGAACACTGAAGCTTTCTTT; cdr3_aa: CASSLYSGNTEAFF
clone_size: NA; cdr3_length: 18; v_call: TRBV6-2/TRBV6-3; d_call: TRBD1; j_call: TRBJ2-3; cdr3_nt: TGTGCCAGCAGTTCCCTCCCCCCCGGGACAGGGGGTATAGATACGCAGTATTTT; cdr3_aa: CASSSLPPGTGGIDTQYF
clone_size: NA; cdr3_length: 12; v_call: TRBV6-6; d_call: TRBD1; j_call: TRBJ1-2; cdr3_nt: TGTGCCAGCAGCCAGAGGGGGCACGGCTACACCTTC; cdr3_aa: CASSQRGHGYTF
clone_size: NA; cdr3_length: 16; v_call: TRBV7-2; d_call: NA; j_call: TRBJ1-1; cdr3_nt: TGTGCCAGCAGCTCTCCGGGGAGCCTGCTGAACACTGAAGCTTTCTTT; cdr3_aa: CASSSPGSLLNTEAFF
clone_size: NA; cdr3_length: 13; v_call: TRBV19; d_call: TRBD1; j_call: TRBJ1-2; cdr3_nt: TGTGCCGGACGGGACAGGGGGGACTATGGCTACACCTTC; cdr3_aa: CAGRDRGDYGYTF
clone_size: NA; cdr3_length: 13; v_call: TRBV6-5; d_call: TRBD1; j_call: TRBJ1-2; cdr3_nt: TGTGCCAGCACCCAGGACAGGGGTTATGGCTACACCTTC; cdr3_aa: CASTQDRGYGYTF
clone_size: NA; cdr3_length: 15; v_call: TRBV4-1; d_call: TRBD1; j_call: TRBJ1-2; cdr3_nt: TGCGCCAGCAGCTTGGACAGGGAAGCTAACTATGGCTACACCTTC; cdr3_aa: CASSLDREANYGYTF
clone_size: NA; cdr3_length: 12; v_call: TRBV3-1/TRBV3-2; d_call: NA; j_call: TRBJ1-2; cdr3_nt: TGTGCCAGCAGCCAGGGGGGTGAAGGCTACACCTTC; cdr3_aa: CASSQGGEGYTF
clone_size: NA; cdr3_length: 15; v_call: TRBV6-2/TRBV6-3; d_call: TRBD2; j_call: TRBJ2-1; cdr3_nt: TGTGCCAGCAGTCTGACTAGCGTGTCCTACAATGAGCAGTTCTTC; cdr3_aa: CASSLTSVSYNEQFF
clone_size: NA; cdr3_length: 14; v_call: TRBV10-3; d_call: NA; j_call: TRBJ2-2; cdr3_nt: TGTGCCATCAGCGGGACACAGAACACCGGGGAGCTGTTTTTT; cdr3_aa: CAISGTQNTGELFF
clone_size: NA; cdr3_length: 15; v_call: TRBV6-2/TRBV6-3; d_call: NA; j_call: TRBJ1-1; cdr3_nt: TGTGCCAGCAGTTTTGGGGGCGCATCAAACACTGAAGCTTTCTTT; cdr3_aa: CASSFGGASNTEAFF
clone_size: few; cdr3_length: 12; v_call: TRBV7-9; d_call: NA; j_call: TRBJ1-1; cdr3_nt: TGTGCCAGCAGCTTCAGGTCCACTGAAGCTTTCTTT; cdr3_aa: CASSFRSTEAFF
clone_size: NA; cdr3_length: 18; v_call: TRBV6-2/TRBV6-3; d_call: NA; j_call: TRBJ1-2; cdr3_nt: TGTGCCAGCAGTTACTCCTGGTCCGGGACTAGAGCTAACTATGGCTACACCTTC; cdr3_aa: CASSYSWSGTRANYGYTF
clone_size: NA; cdr3_length: 14; v_call: TRBV5-1; d_call: NA; j_call: TRBJ2-5; cdr3_nt: TGCGCCAGCAGCTTGGTAGGGGGACAAGAGACCCAGTACTTC; cdr3_aa: CASSLVGGQETQYF
clone_size: NA; cdr3_length: 14; v_call: TRBV30; d_call: TRBD2; j_call: TRBJ2-1; cdr3_nt: TGTGCCTGGAGTGTACTAACTAGCGGGGGGGAGCAGTTCTTC; cdr3_aa: CAWSVLTSGGEQFF
clone_size: NA; cdr3_length: 14; v_call: TRBV10-3; d_call: TRBD1; j_call: TRBJ2-2; cdr3_nt: TGTGCCACAATTACCGGGACAGGGCCCGGGGAGCTGTTTTTT; cdr3_aa: CATITGTGPGELFF
clone_size: NA; cdr3_length: 16; v_call: TRBV6-1; d_call: NA; j_call: TRBJ1-3; cdr3_nt: TGTGCCAGCAGTGAATCGACAGGACGAATTGGAAACACCATATATTTT; cdr3_aa: CASSESTGRIGNTIYF
clone_size: NA; cdr3_length: 18; v_call: TRBV4-3; d_call: TRBD1; j_call: TRBJ2-1; cdr3_nt: TGCGCCAGCAGCCATGCCTCGTCCCGGGACAGGGGGCACTGGGAGCAGTTCTTC; cdr3_aa: CASSHASSRDRGHWEQFF
clone_size: NA; cdr3_length: 16; v_call: TRBV7-3; d_call: TRBD2; j_call: TRBJ2-1; cdr3_nt: TGTGCCAGCAGCCGACTAGCGGGAGGGCGGAACAATGAGCAGTTCTTC; cdr3_aa: CASSRLAGGRNNEQFF
clone_size: NA; cdr3_length: 14; v_call: TRBV5-5; d_call: NA; j_call: TRBJ2-7; cdr3_nt: TGTGCCAGCCGGGGCGGCGGGGGCTTGGGGGAGCAGTACTTC; cdr3_aa: CASRGGGGLGEQYF
clone_size: NA; cdr3_length: 16; v_call: TRBV7-8; d_call: TRBD1; j_call: TRBJ1-5; cdr3_nt: TGTGCCAGCAGCTTAGGGGCCGGGACAGAAAATCAGCCCCAGCATTTT; cdr3_aa: CASSLGAGTENQPQHF
clone_size: NA; cdr3_length: 12; v_call: TRBV6-2/TRBV6-3; d_call: TRBD1; j_call: TRBJ1-1; cdr3_nt: TGTGCCAGCAGCCGGGACAGCACTGAAGCTTTCTTT; cdr3_aa: CASSRDSTEAFF
clone_size: NA; cdr3_length: 15; v_call: TRBV7-8; d_call: NA; j_call: TRBJ2-1; cdr3_nt: TGTGCCAGCAGCTCCTTCACTAGCTCCTACAATGAGCAGTTCTTC; cdr3_aa: CASSSFTSSYNEQFF
clone_size: NA; cdr3_length: 13; v_call: TRBV7-3; d_call: NA; j_call: TRBJ1-5; cdr3_nt: TGTGCCAGCAGCGTCGGGAGCAATCAGCCCCAGCATTTT; cdr3_aa: CASSVGSNQPQHF
clone_size: NA; cdr3_length: 15; v_call: TRBV7-2; d_call: TRBD1; j_call: TRBJ2-7; cdr3_nt: TGTGCCAGCAGCTCCTCCGGGACAGGGTATTACGAGCAGTACTTC; cdr3_aa: CASSSSGTGYYEQYF
clone_size: NA; cdr3_length: 15; v_call: TRBV6-2/TRBV6-3; d_call: TRBD2; j_call: TRBJ2-1; cdr3_nt: TGTGCCAGCAGTGATACGGGACTAGCGGGAGTTAGGCAGTTCTTC; cdr3_aa: CASSDTGLAGVRQFF
clone_size: NA; cdr3_length: 16; v_call: TRBV4-3; d_call: NA; j_call: TRBJ1-2; cdr3_nt: TGCGCCAGCAGCCAAGAGACAGGACTAGCTAACTATGGCTACACCTTC; cdr3_aa: CASSQETGLANYGYTF
clone_size: NA; cdr3_length: 15; v_call: TRBV7-2; d_call: TRBD2; j_call: TRBJ2-3; cdr3_nt: TGTGCCAGCAGCGGTCGCGGGGGGGCGGTGGGTACGCAGTATTTT; cdr3_aa: CASSGRGGAVGTQYF
clone_size: NA; cdr3_length: 11; v_call: TRBV6-5; d_call: NA; j_call: TRBJ2-7; cdr3_nt: TGTGCCAGCAGTTACACAGGAGAGCAGTACTTC; cdr3_aa: CASSYTGEQYF
clone_size: NA; cdr3_length: 15; v_call: TRBV27; d_call: TRBD2; j_call: TRBJ2-7; cdr3_nt: TGTGCCAGCAGTTTAGGAGCGGGACGTACCTACGAGCAGTACTTC; cdr3_aa: CASSLGAGRTYEQYF
clone_size: NA; cdr3_length: 10; v_call: TRBV29-1; d_call: NA; j_call: TRBJ2-5; cdr3_nt: TGCAGCGCCGGGCAAGAGACCCAGTACTTC; cdr3_aa: CSAGQETQYF
clone_size: NA; cdr3_length: 13; v_call: TRBV29-1; d_call: NA; j_call: TRBJ1-4; cdr3_nt: TGCAGCGTGGAACAGGGCACTAATGAAAAACTGTTTTTT; cdr3_aa: CSVEQGTNEKLFF
clone_size: NA; cdr3_length: 14; v_call: TRBV7-2; d_call: NA; j_call: TRBJ2-3; cdr3_nt: TGTGCCAGCAGCTGGGCAGGTAGCACAGATACGCAGTATTTT; cdr3_aa: CASSWAGSTDTQYF